Below, 10 T cell receptor beta chains from the same sample are listed, as sequenced in a study of blood T cell repertoires in COVID-19. Assay: immunoSEQ multiplex PCR; the TCRdb copy retains only in-frame clones and omits some. The profile shows roughly 250,000 clones, 75% to 95% of them singletons. Sequences were obtained from PBMCs or T cells enriched from blood (not recorded which). These receptors all come from a woman aged 18-29 years who had recovered from COVID-19.

CDR3 protein: CASRGQATQPQHF. CDR3 DNA sequence: TGTGCCAGCAGAGGACAGGCAACTCAGCCCCAGCATTTT. The rearrangement joins TRBV28 to TRBJ1-5, with 7 bases fitting TRBD1. The CDR3 is 13 amino acids. Trimming removed 6 bases from V and 6 bases from J; junction bases left unmatched: 5. Germline CDR1 reads MDHEN; CDR2 reads SYDVKM.

The chain joins TRBV12-3 or TRBV12-4 to TRBJ2-1; maybe TRBD1 (6 bases). The CDR3 covers 13 residues. V lost 6 bases and J lost 9, with 15 bases in between. CDR3: CASSPGEEVEQFF. The CDR3 DNA follows: TGTGCCAGCAGCCCAGGGGAAGAGGTTGAGCAGTTCTTC.

The rearrangement joins TRBV5-4 to TRBJ1-6; D ambiguous. CDR3 length: 15 residues. Germline CDR1 and CDR2: SGHNT and YYREEE (reference sequence). V lost 1 base and J lost 7, with 12 bases in between. In DNA form, the CDR3 reads TGTGCCAGCAGCTTGACGCAGGATTCGAATTCACCCCTCCACTTT. It yields the protein CASSLTQDSNSPLHF.

The CDR3 nucleotides read TGTGCCAGCAGCTTAGGGTCGGGGGGGCACAATCAGCCCCAGCATTTT. As protein: CASSLGSGGHNQPQHF. V and J are TRBV7-9 and TRBJ1-5; tentatively, D is TRBD1 (6 bases). Germline-derived CDR1 and CDR2 are SEHNR and FQNEAQ (reference sequence). There are 16 residues in the CDR3. V was clipped by 1 base and J by 3 bases, with 13 bases between them.

On this clone itself: Compared with germline, one end of the junction differs, possibly owing to a read error. This sequence joins TRBV6-5 and TRBJ2-7; D gene unclear. The CDR3 length is 14 residues. Germline V gene data show CDR1 as MNHEY and CDR2 as SVGAGI. CDR3 DNA sequence: TGTGCCAGCAGATACTTGGCGGCCTCCTACGAGCAGTACTTC. It specifies CASRYLAASYEQYF.

The genes are TRBV29-1 and TRBJ2-5; 9 nucleotides match TRBD1. The J segment lost 3 bases and the V segment lost 4 bases, leaving 3 bases of the junction unmatched. Looked up from germline, CDR1 is SQVTM and CDR2 is ANQGSEA. This CDR3 is 13 amino acids long. The CDR3 nucleotides read TGCAGCGTTGGGGACAGGGTTGAAGAGACCCAGTACTTC. This translates into CSVGDRVEETQYF.

This clone was recorded a few times. J is TRBJ1-5 and V is TRBV10-1, with TRBD1 identical over 9 bases. The CDR3 has 18 residues. Germline lookup yields CDR1 WNHNN and CDR2 SYGVQD (reference sequence). Trimming cost V 7 bases and J 0 bases; bases outside gene matches: 13. DNA of the CDR3: TGCGCCAGCACTGGTTTCCGGGACAGGGTTTATAGCAATCAGCCCCAGCATTTT. Protein sequence: CASTGFRDRVYSNQPQHF.

This clone was found once. The gene calls are TRBV3-1 (or the pseudogene TRBV3-2) and TRBJ2-1, with D maybe TRBD2 (5 bases). Germline V gene sequence: CDR1 LGHDT, CDR2 YNNKEL (reference sequence). Between the trimmed V and J ends, which lost 0 bases and 6 bases, there was a span of 18 bases. The CDR3 runs to 17 residues. The CDR3 region is CASSQDPGGSRSNEQFF. Here the CDR3 DNA reads TGTGCCAGCAGCCAAGACCCCGGTGGGAGCCGGTCCAATGAGCAGTTCTTC.

V and J are TRBV19 and TRBJ2-1; 8 nucleotides match TRBD2. This CDR3 comprises 16 residues. With V trimmed by 3 bases and J by 5 bases, 9 bases remained unmatched. Germline V gene sequence: CDR1 LNHDA, CDR2 SQIVND (reference sequence). Here the CDR3 reads CASSMYRGGINNEQFF. In nucleotides, the CDR3 is TGTGCCAGTAGTATGTATCGGGGGGGGATTAACAATGAGCAGTTCTTC.

The V and J genes are TRBV18 and TRBJ1-2; 12 nucleotides line up with TRBD1. This CDR3 is 19 amino acids long. V was clipped by 2 bases and J by 1 base; unmatched bases: 11. Germline loops: CDR1 KGHSH, CDR2 LQKENI. The CDR3 DNA follows: TGTGCCAGCTCACCAGAAATACGGGACAGGGGGCGTCTTAACTATGGCTACACCTTC. This translates into CASSPEIRDRGRLNYGYTF.